These 13 T cell receptor beta chains originate from one sample sequenced in a study of graft-versus-host responses after intestinal transplantation. Their specific antigens are unknown. The table came from immunoSEQ multiplex PCR; TCRdb's copy has only in-frame clones and leaves some out. Of tens of thousands of clones listed, 85% to 95% were seen once; the top ten hold around 1.7%. Here the sequenced sample was unstimulated CD8+ T cells sorted from spleen or lymph node cells, taken before transplant. These TCRs come from a human donor who was the organ donor for an intestinal transplant.

The V call is TRBV19, the J call TRBJ2-1, with 8 bases aligning to TRBD2. V was pared by 5 bases and J by 0 bases, with 9 bases of the junction left unmatched. Per germline, CDR1 LNHDA and CDR2 SQIVND (reference sequence). The CDR3 contains 17 residues. The CDR3 here is CASSLRVAGYSYNEQFF. In DNA form, the CDR3 reads TGTGCCAGTAGTCTTCGAGTAGCGGGGTACTCCTACAATGAGCAGTTCTTC. The full variable domain, its missing parts supplied by reference TRBV19 and TRBJ2-1, is DGGITQSPKYLFRKEGQNVTLSCEQNLNHDAMYWYRQDPGQGLRLIYYSQIVNDFQKGDIAEGYSVSREKKESFPLTVTSAQKNPTAFYLCASSLRVAGYSYNEQFFGPGTRLTVL.

This rearrangement joins TRBV27 to TRBJ2-2; 8 bases map to TRBD1. Trimming removed 6 bases from V and 6 bases from J; junction bases left unmatched: 9. CDR1 and CDR2 from the germline V gene are MNHEY and SMNVEV (reference sequence). The CDR3 totals 15 residues. The CDR3 DNA is TGTGCCAGCAGCCTCACAGGGGGGACGGCCGGGGAGCTGTTTTTT. Protein product: CASSLTGGTAGELFF.

V gene TRBV9 combines with J gene TRBJ2-3; D is perhaps TRBD1 (6 bases). In germline, CDR1 is SGDLS, CDR2 YYNGEE. Trimming removed 0 bases from V and 2 bases from J, with 10 bases in between. The CDR3 totals 15 residues. The CDR3 DNA reads as TGTGCCAGCAGCGTAGGAGGGGGTCTCACAGATACGCAGTATTTT. Its translation: CASSVGGGLTDTQYF.

V gene TRBV9 combines with J gene TRBJ2-3; 12 nucleotides line up with TRBD2. The CDR3 contains 16 residues. Trimming removed 3 bases from V and 2 bases from J; junction bases left unmatched: 4. Per the germline V gene, CDR1 is SGDLS and CDR2 is YYNGEE. In DNA form, the CDR3 reads TGTGCCAGCAGCGCACTAGCGGGAGGACCCACAGATACGCAGTATTTT. Amino acids: CASSALAGGPTDTQYF.

The V and J genes are TRBV6-6 and TRBJ2-7; TRBD1 agrees at 9 bases. V trimming: 10 bases; J trimming: 7 bases; junction bases outside the gene matches: 11. The CDR3 is 13 residues long. CDR1 and CDR2 (germline): MNHNY, SVGAGI (reference sequence). The CDR3 DNA is TGTGCCACCAAGGACAGGGGAAGAGGGGAGCAGTACTTC. It is translated as CATKDRGRGEQYF.

CDR3 DNA: TGTGCCAGAAGTATTCAGGGGAAGTACGCCGGGGAGCTGTTTTTT. This sequence encodes CARSIQGKYAGELFF. This rearrangement joins TRBV5-3 to TRBJ2-2; the D gene is possibly TRBD1 (6 bases). TRBV5-3 is reported as an ORF; its role is uncertain. V lost 5 bases to trimming and J lost 6 bases, with 17 bases between them. The CDR3 consists of 15 residues.

V is TRBV5-1 and J is TRBJ2-3, with D unclear. CDR1 SGHRS and CDR2 YFSETQ come from the germline V gene. The CDR3 contains 14 residues. V lost 0 bases to trimming and J lost 2 bases, with 7 bases between them. The CDR3 reads CASSLAYPTDTQYF. The CDR3 DNA sequence: TGCGCCAGCAGCTTGGCTTATCCCACAGATACGCAGTATTTT.

The gene calls are TRBV27 and TRBJ2-3; 11 positions match TRBD1. The CDR3 sequence is 17 residues long. The germline V gene has CDR1 MNHEY and CDR2 SMNVEV (reference sequence). The ends lost 1 base at V and 3 bases at J; junction bases unmatched: 6. The CDR3 region is CASSLWWDRGGTDTQYF. The CDR3 region has the DNA TGTGCCAGCAGTTTATGGTGGGACAGGGGGGGAACAGATACGCAGTATTTT.

This rearrangement joins TRBV29-1 to TRBJ2-2, with D unresolved. The CDR3 totals 10 residues. The germline V and J ends were trimmed by 6 bases and 7 bases, with 6 bases remaining between them. From germline, CDR1 is SQVTM and CDR2 ANQGSEA. CDR3 amino acids: CSVWSGELFF. CDR3 nucleotide sequence: TGCAGCGTCTGGAGCGGGGAGCTGTTTTTT.

V is TRBV4-3 and J is TRBJ2-2; D gene uncertain. CDR3 size: 16 residues. V was clipped by 0 bases and J by 6 bases, with 14 bases between them. CDR1 LGHNA and CDR2 YSLEER come from the germline V gene. The CDR3 DNA follows: TGCGCCAGCAGCCAAGAGCCCTACACAAGCGCCGGGGAGCTGTTTTTT. This translates into CASSQEPYTSAGELFF.

This clone was observed a single time. The CDR3 sequence is CASSLSNVFWGVQPQHF. DNA of the CDR3: TGTGCCAGCAGTTTATCGAACGTCTTTTGGGGGGTTCAGCCCCAGCATTTT. J is TRBJ1-5 and V is TRBV27; tentative D call: TRBD1 (5 bases). Germline lookup yields CDR1 MNHEY and CDR2 SMNVEV (reference sequence). V was cut by 0 bases and J by 6 bases, with 18 bases left in between. The CDR3 length is 17 residues.

About this clone: The same CDR3 arises from other DNA sequences in this sample as well. The V call is TRBV9, the J call TRBJ1-2; 9 nucleotides align to TRBD1. Germline V gene data show CDR1 as SGDLS and CDR2 as YYNGEE. The ends lost 0 bases at V and 2 bases at J; junction bases unmatched: 2. CDR3 length: 15 amino acids. CDR3 nucleotide sequence: TGTGCCAGCAGCGTAGATGGACAGGGGAACTATGGCTACACCTTC. Translation: CASSVDGQGNYGYTF.

CDR3 sequence: CASSFYGGAGELFF. The CDR3 DNA sequence: TGTGCCAGCAGTTTCTACGGCGGGGCCGGGGAGCTGTTTTTT. This chain connects TRBV5-4 to TRBJ2-2; weak D call: TRBD2 (6 bases). V was trimmed by 5 bases and J by 6 bases, leaving 14 bases between them. Germline CDR1 reads SGHNT; CDR2 reads YYREEE (reference sequence). The CDR3 length is 14 residues.